Listed below are T cell receptor beta chains from one sample, sequenced in a study of cytomegalovirus exposure and HLA in healthy donors. Here immunoSEQ multiplex PCR was the method, and the copy in TCRdb shows in-frame clones only, minus some. Of approximately 150,000 clones in the sample, around four fifths were seen once. The specimen sequenced was PBMCs. These receptors all come from a woman between 55 and 75 years old in good health and CMV-seropositive. The CDR3 runs from the conserved cysteine through the conserved F or W. Fields, in order: clone size, D gene, V gene, J gene, CDR3 DNA, CDR3 protein. The D gene is left open where the match is weak. The size field is filled for only some rows; it gives once, few, many or a size class.

>.|.|TRBV5-8|TRBJ2-1
TGTGCCAGCAGCGCGATGTTAGGGGCGCGTGACAATGAGCAGTTCTTC
CASSAMLGARDNEQFF
>few|TRBD1|TRBV6-4|TRBJ2-1
TGTGCCAGCAGTGACCCCGACAGGGATGAGCAGTTCTTC
CASSDPDRDEQFF
>.|.|TRBV29-1|TRBJ2-5
TGCAGCGTTGACAAGGGGGAAGAGACCCAGTACTTC
CSVDKGEETQYF
>.|.|TRBV7-9|TRBJ2-7
TGTGCCAGCAGCTCCACCGGGACTTTCTACGAGCAGTACTTC
CASSSTGTFYEQYF
>.|TRBD1|TRBV5-1|TRBJ2-2
TGCGCCAGCAGCTTGGCCACAGGGGCGGGCACCGGGGAGCTGTTTTTT
CASSLATGAGTGELFF
>.|TRBD1|TRBV28|TRBJ1-2
TGTGCCAGCAGGGAGACGGGACAGACCTACTATGGCTACACCTTC
CASRETGQTYYGYTF
>.|.|TRBV4-1|TRBJ2-7
TGCGCCAGCAGCCAAGAAGGTGCCAGGGCTAAAGAGCAGTACTTC
CASSQEGARAKEQYF
>.|.|TRBV7-9|TRBJ1-6
TGTGCCAGCAGCGCGACTGAGTTGGTGGATAATTCACCCCTCCACTTT
CASSATELVDNSPLHF
>few|.|TRBV27|TRBJ2-3
TGTGCCAGCAGTTTATTGGCAGGGCCAGATACGCAGTATTTT
CASSLLAGPDTQYF
>.|.|TRBV5-4|TRBJ2-2
TGTGCCAGCAGCTTGGATTTAGCGAACACCGGGGAGCTGTTTTTT
CASSLDLANTGELFF
>.|.|TRBV6-6|TRBJ2-3
TGTGCCAGCAGACCCCCCGGGTCAGATACGCAGTATTTT
CASRPPGSDTQYF
>few|.|TRBV19|TRBJ2-7
TGTGCCAGTACTTTTAAGCCCGGGGTTGGGCCCTACGAGCAGTACTTC
CASTFKPGVGPYEQYF
>.|.|TRBV6-6|TRBJ1-2
TGTGCCAGCGGGCAGTTCTCATCCAACTATGGCTACACCTTC
CASGQFSSNYGYTF
>.|TRBD1|TRBV14|TRBJ2-7
TGTGCCAGCAGCCAGACGCCGCTGACAGGGGTTTACGAGCAGTACTTC
CASSQTPLTGVYEQYF
>.|TRBD1|TRBV5-1|TRBJ1-3
TGCGCCAGCAGCTTCCGACAGGGGGCTATCGAAGCCCCTGGAAACACCATATATTTT
CASSFRQGAIEAPGNTIYF
>.|TRBD2|TRBV4-3|TRBJ2-7
TGCGCCAGCAGCCAAGATGGAGCGGGAGGACGGTACGAGCAGTACTTC
CASSQDGAGGRYEQYF
>.|TRBD1|TRBV5-5|TRBJ1-2
TGTGCCAGCAGCCCCGACAGGGGAAGTTACTATGGCTACACCTTC
CASSPDRGSYYGYTF
>.|.|TRBV14|TRBJ1-5
TGTGCCAGCAGCCAAGGTCCCGGTCAGCCCCAGCATTTT
CASSQGPGQPQHF
>.|TRBD1|TRBV5-8|TRBJ2-3
TGTGCCAGCAGCCCAGAGGGGACAGCCAGCACAGATACGCAGTATTTT
CASSPEGTASTDTQYF
>.|TRBD1|TRBV2|TRBJ2-1
TGTGCCAGCAACGGACAGGTCTACAATGAGCAGTTCTTC
CASNGQVYNEQFF
>once|TRBD2|TRBV10-3|TRBJ2-2
TGTGCCATCAGTGATCCCGTCCGGCGGGAGGATAACACCGGGGAGCTGTTTTTT
CAISDPVRREDNTGELFF
>.|.|TRBV7-2|TRBJ2-2
TGTGCCAGCAGCTTGTCCAGGGGCCTTGGACATGGCGGGGAGCTGTTTTTT
CASSLSRGLGHGGELFF
>.|TRBD2|TRBV7-9|TRBJ2-5
TGTGCCAGCAGCGCAACCGGCTTAGGGAGGGGAGAGACCCAGTACTTC
CASSATGLGRGETQYF
>.|.|TRBV10-3|TRBJ1-3
TGTGCCATCAGTGAGGTCGGCTCGTCTGGAGGGAACACCATATATTTT
CAISEVGSSGGNTIYF
>many|TRBD2|TRBV11-2|TRBJ2-5
TGTGCCAGCACCACTGGGGCTAGCGGGAGTTGGGAGACCCAGTACTTC
CASTTGASGSWETQYF
>.|TRBD2|TRBV7-6|TRBJ2-3
TGTGCCAGCAGCTTGAGGGAGCGGGGGGGAGATACGCAGTATTTT
CASSLRERGGDTQYF
>.|.|TRBV27|TRBJ2-1
TGTGCCAGCAGTTTGTGGGGGCAGACCTACAATGAGCAGTTCTTC
CASSLWGQTYNEQFF
>.|TRBD1|TRBV11-3|TRBJ1-3
TGTGCCAGCAGCAACAGACAGGGGGGAAACACCATATATTTT
CASSNRQGGNTIYF
>.|.|TRBV27|TRBJ2-7
TGTGCCAGCAGTTTACTACAGGGCCCGCACGAGCAGTACTTC
CASSLLQGPHEQYF